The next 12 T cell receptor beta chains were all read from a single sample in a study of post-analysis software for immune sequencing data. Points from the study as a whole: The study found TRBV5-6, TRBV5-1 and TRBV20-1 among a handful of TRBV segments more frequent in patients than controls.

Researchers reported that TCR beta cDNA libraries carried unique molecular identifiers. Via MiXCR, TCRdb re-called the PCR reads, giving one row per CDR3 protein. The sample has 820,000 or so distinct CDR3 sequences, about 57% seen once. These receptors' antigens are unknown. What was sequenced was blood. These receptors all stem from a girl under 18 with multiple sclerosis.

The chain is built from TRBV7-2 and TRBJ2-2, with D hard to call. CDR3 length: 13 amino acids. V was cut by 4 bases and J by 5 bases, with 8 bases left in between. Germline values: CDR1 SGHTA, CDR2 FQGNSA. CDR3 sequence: CASSSQPTGELFF. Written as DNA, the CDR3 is TGTGCCAGCAGCTCTCAGCCTACCGGGGAGCTGTTTTTT.

The CDR3 loop reads CASSGQVSYEQYF. The CDR3 DNA sequence: TGCGCCAGCAGCGGTCAGGTCTCCTACGAGCAGTACTTC. The chain has TRBV5-1 and TRBJ2-7; D remains unclear. The CDR3 has 13 residues. Germline CDR1 is SGHRS and CDR2 is YFSETQ. V was clipped by 4 bases and J by 0 bases, with 8 bases between them.

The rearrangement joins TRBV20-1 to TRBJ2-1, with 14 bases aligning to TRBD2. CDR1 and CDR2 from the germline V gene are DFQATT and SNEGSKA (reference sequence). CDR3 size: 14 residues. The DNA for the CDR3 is TGCAGCAGAAAAGGACTAGCGGGAGGCAATGAGCAGTTCTTC. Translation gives CSRKGLAGGNEQFF.

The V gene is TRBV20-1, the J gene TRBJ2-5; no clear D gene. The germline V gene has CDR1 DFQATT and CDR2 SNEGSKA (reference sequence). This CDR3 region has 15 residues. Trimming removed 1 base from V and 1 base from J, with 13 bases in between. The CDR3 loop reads CSARGWARAQETQYF. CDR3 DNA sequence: TGCAGTGCTAGAGGCTGGGCTAGAGCCCAAGAGACCCAGTACTTC.

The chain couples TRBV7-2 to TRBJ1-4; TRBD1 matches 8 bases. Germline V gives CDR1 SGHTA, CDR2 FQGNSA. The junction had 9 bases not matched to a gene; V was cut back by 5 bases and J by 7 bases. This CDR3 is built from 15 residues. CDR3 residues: CASSVQGVRGEKLFF. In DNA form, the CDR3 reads TGTGCCAGCAGCGTACAGGGGGTGAGGGGTGAAAAACTGTTTTTT.

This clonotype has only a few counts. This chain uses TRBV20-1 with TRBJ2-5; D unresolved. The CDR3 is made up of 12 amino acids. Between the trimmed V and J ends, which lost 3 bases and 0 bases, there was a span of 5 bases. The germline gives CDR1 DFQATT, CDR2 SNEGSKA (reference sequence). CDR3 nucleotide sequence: TGCAGTGCTAGTGACTACCAAGAGACCCAGTACTTC. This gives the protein CSASDYQETQYF.

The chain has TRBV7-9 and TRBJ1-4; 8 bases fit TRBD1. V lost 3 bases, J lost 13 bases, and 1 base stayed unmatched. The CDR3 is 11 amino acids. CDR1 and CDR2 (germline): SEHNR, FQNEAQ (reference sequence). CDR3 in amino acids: CASSLGTGLFF. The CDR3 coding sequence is TGTGCCAGCAGCTTGGGGACAGGACTGTTTTTT.

The CDR3 DNA reads as TGTGCCAGCAGTCCCCTCCGGGCGGGAGCTTACAATGAGCAGTTCTTC. It codes for CASSPLRAGAYNEQFF. The chain combines TRBV27 with TRBJ2-1, with 7 positions matching TRBD2. Losses at the gene ends were 5 bases for V and 4 bases for J; bases not matched to a gene: 11. The CDR3 totals 16 residues. Germline V lookup: CDR1 MNHEY, CDR2 SMNVEV (reference sequence).

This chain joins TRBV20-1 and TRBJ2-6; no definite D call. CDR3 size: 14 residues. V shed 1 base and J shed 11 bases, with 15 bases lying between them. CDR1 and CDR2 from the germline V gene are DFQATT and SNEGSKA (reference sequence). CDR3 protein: CSARGPAKNDVLTF. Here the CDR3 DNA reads TGCAGTGCTAGAGGCCCCGCCAAGAACGACGTCCTGACTTTC.

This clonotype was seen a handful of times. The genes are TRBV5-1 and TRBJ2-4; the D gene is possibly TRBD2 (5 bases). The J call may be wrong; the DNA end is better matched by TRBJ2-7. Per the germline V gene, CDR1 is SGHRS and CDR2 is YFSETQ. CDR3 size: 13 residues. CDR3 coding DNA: TGCGCCAGCAGGGACGGGGTTATCTACGAGCAGTACTTC. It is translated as CASRDGVIYEQYF.

The CDR3 here is CAISERAHTQYF. In DNA, the CDR3 is TGTGCCATCAGTGAGAGGGCCCATACGCAGTATTTT. The chain is built from TRBV10-3 and TRBJ2-3; no firm D call. The CDR3 contains 12 residues. The V and J ends lost 2 bases and 7 bases respectively, with 7 bases between them. Germline loops: CDR1 ENHRY, CDR2 SYGVKD.

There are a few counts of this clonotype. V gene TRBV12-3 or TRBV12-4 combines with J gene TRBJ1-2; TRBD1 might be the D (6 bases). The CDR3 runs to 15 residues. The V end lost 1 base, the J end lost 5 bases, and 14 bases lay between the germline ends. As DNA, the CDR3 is TGTGCCAGCAGTTTAGGCCAGGGGCCGGCGTATGGCTACACCTTC. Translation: CASSLGQGPAYGYTF.